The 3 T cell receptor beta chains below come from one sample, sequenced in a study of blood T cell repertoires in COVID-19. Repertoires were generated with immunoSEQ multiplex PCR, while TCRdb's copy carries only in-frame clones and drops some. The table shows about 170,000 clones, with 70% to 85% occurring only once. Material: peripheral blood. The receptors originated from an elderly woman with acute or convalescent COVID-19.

CDR3 region: CASSQVRGVEGYTF. The CDR3 region has the DNA TGCGCCAGCAGCCAGGTCAGGGGAGTGGAAGGCTACACCTTC. The chain combines TRBV4-1 with TRBJ1-2; D might be TRBD1 (6 bases). This CDR3 region has 14 residues. V lost 3 bases and J 8 bases, leaving 16 bases between the germline ends. Germline CDR1 is MGHRA and CDR2 is YSYEKL.

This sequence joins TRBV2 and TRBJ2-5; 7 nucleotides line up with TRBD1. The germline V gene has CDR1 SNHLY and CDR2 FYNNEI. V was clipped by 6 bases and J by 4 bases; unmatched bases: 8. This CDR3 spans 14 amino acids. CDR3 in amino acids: CASSPQGPGETQYF. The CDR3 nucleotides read TGTGCCAGCAGCCCACAGGGGCCGGGAGAGACCCAGTACTTC.

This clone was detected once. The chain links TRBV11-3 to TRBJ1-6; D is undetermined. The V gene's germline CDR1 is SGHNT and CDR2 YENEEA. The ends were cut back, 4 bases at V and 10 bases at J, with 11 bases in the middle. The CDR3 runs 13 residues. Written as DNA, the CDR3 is TGTGCCAGCAGCTCCCAGGCAAACTCACCCCTCCACTTT. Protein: CASSSQANSPLHF.